The rows below give T cell receptor beta chains drawn from one sample of a study of blood T cell repertoires in COVID-19. Method: immunoSEQ multiplex PCR; TCRdb's copy keeps in-frame clones and lacks some. This table has about 110,000 clones, around four fifths appearing once. Sequenced material: peripheral blood. These receptors were obtained from a woman aged 55-70 years with acute or convalescent COVID-19. CDR3s include the opening cysteine and the closing phenylalanine or tryptophan. The D gene is left open where the match is weak. A clone size is listed for some rows: how often the clone was seen (once, few, many), or a class if it is expanded.

V,D,size,J,CDR3,DNA
TRBV2,NA,NA,TRBJ1-6,CASSATGNSPLHF,TGTGCCAGCAGTGCCACAGGCAATTCACCCCTCCACTTT
TRBV24-1,TRBD1,NA,TRBJ2-5,CASAGGAETQYF,TGTGCCTCGGCAGGGGGCGCGGAGACCCAGTACTTC
TRBV11-2,TRBD1,NA,TRBJ2-5,CASSLRQGRRETQYF,TGTGCCAGCAGCCTAAGACAGGGGAGGAGAGAGACCCAGTACTTC
TRBV28,NA,NA,TRBJ1-5,CASNRQLNQPQHF,TGTGCCAGCAACAGACAACTCAATCAGCCCCAGCATTTT
TRBV4-1,TRBD1,few,TRBJ2-3,CASGKGQGLTDTQYF,TGCGCCAGCGGGAAGGGACAGGGATTAACAGATACGCAGTATTTT
TRBV30,TRBD1,NA,TRBJ1-2,CAWRAGGNYGYTF,TGTGCCTGGAGAGCAGGGGGCAACTATGGCTACACCTTC
TRBV2,TRBD2,NA,TRBJ2-1,CARGRAVNGNEQFF,TGTGCCAGGGGGAGGGCGGTCAACGGGAATGAGCAGTTCTTC
TRBV7-2,TRBD1,few,TRBJ2-7,CASSSDRVRNEQYF,TGTGCCAGCAGCTCGGACAGGGTGAGGAACGAGCAGTACTTC
TRBV24-1,NA,once,TRBJ2-3,CATSDLQGSTDTQYF,TGTGCCACCAGTGATCTACAGGGTAGCACAGATACGCAGTATTTT
TRBV2,NA,NA,TRBJ1-4,CASSADEKLFF,TGTGCCAGCAGTGCCGATGAAAAACTGTTTTTT
TRBV4-1,TRBD2,NA,TRBJ2-2,CASRREYTGELFF,TGCGCCAGCAGGCGGGAGTATACCGGGGAGCTGTTTTTT
TRBV7-9,NA,few,TRBJ1-1,CASSLGAGSMNTEAFF,TGTGCCAGCAGCTTAGGTGCGGGCTCCATGAACACTGAAGCTTTCTTT
TRBV3-1/TRBV3-2,NA,NA,TRBJ2-2,CASSLLTLVGLPTGELFF,TGTGCCAGCAGCCTTCTTACCCTTGTAGGACTTCCCACCGGGGAGCTGTTTTTT
TRBV14,NA,NA,TRBJ2-3,CASSQLPRGDTDTQYF,TGTGCCAGCAGCCAATTACCGCGGGGAGACACAGATACGCAGTATTTT
TRBV27,NA,NA,TRBJ1-5,CASSLSYQQPQHF,TGTGCCAGCAGTTTATCGTATCAGCAGCCCCAGCATTTT
TRBV20-1,NA,NA,TRBJ2-2,CSASHQSHVRGELFF,TGCAGTGCTAGTCACCAGTCTCATGTGCGGGGGGAGCTGTTTTTT
TRBV19,TRBD1,NA,TRBJ2-2,CASSITGVNTGELFF,TGTGCCAGTAGTATTACAGGGGTGAACACCGGGGAGCTGTTTTTT
TRBV27,NA,once,TRBJ1-1,CASSFTGNTEAFF,TGTGCCAGCAGTTTTACGGGGAACACTGAAGCTTTCTTT
TRBV5-1,NA,NA,TRBJ1-1,CASSLVEGNTEAFF,TGCGCCAGCAGCTTGGTTGAGGGGAACACTGAAGCTTTCTTT
TRBV30,NA,NA,TRBJ1-6,CAWKSPGNSPLHF,TGTGCCTGGAAAAGTCCGGGGAATTCACCCCTCCACTTT
TRBV28,NA,NA,TRBJ2-1,CASRPPGLYNEQFF,TGTGCCAGCAGACCCCCAGGCCTTTACAATGAGCAGTTCTTC
TRBV28,NA,NA,TRBJ1-1,CASSFPGGRGAEAFF,TGTGCCAGCAGTTTCCCGGGGGGGCGCGGCGCTGAAGCTTTCTTT
TRBV5-5,TRBD2,NA,TRBJ2-1,CASSLGLAGGHEQFF,TGTGCCAGCAGCTTAGGACTAGCGGGGGGGCATGAGCAGTTCTTC
TRBV28,TRBD1,NA,TRBJ1-2,CASRHSGGTGGQGYTF,TGTGCCAGCAGACACAGCGGCGGGACAGGGGGCCAGGGCTACACCTTC
TRBV18,TRBD1,NA,TRBJ2-7,CASSPRQGHEQYF,TGTGCCAGCTCACCCAGACAGGGCCACGAGCAGTACTTC
TRBV27,NA,NA,TRBJ1-1,CASSRGLTMNTEAFF,TGTGCCAGCAGTCGGGGACTGACTATGAACACTGAAGCTTTCTTT
TRBV6-2/TRBV6-3,NA,NA,TRBJ1-5,CASSYLDSNQPQHF,TGTGCCAGCAGTTATTTAGATAGCAATCAGCCCCAGCATTTT
TRBV6-4,NA,few,TRBJ1-5,CASSDSYSNQPQHF,TGTGCCAGCAGTGACAGCTATAGCAATCAGCCCCAGCATTTT
TRBV20-1,NA,NA,TRBJ1-1,CSASSGHEAFF,TGCAGTGCTAGTTCTGGACACGAAGCTTTCTTT
TRBV28,NA,NA,TRBJ1-1,CASTPWTLRGEAFF,TGTGCCAGCACCCCGTGGACCCTAAGGGGCGAAGCTTTCTTT
TRBV7-2,NA,NA,TRBJ2-7,CASSLGGGSSYEQYF,TGTGCCAGCAGCTTAGGTGGCGGTAGCTCCTACGAGCAGTACTTC
TRBV29-1,NA,few,TRBJ2-5,CSARKGGGGWKETQYF,TGCAGCGCCCGCAAAGGGGGCGGGGGGTGGAAAGAGACCCAGTACTTC
TRBV3-1/TRBV3-2,NA,few,TRBJ2-7,CASSQLQGSYEQYF,TGTGCCAGCAGCCAACTACAGGGATCCTACGAGCAGTACTTC
TRBV6-5,NA,once,TRBJ2-2,CASSYSRTGELFF,TGTGCCAGCAGTTACTCGAGGACCGGGGAGCTGTTTTTT
TRBV19,NA,NA,TRBJ2-7,CASSIGPSLYEQYF,TGTGCCAGTAGTATAGGGCCGTCGCTCTACGAGCAGTACTTC
TRBV2,NA,NA,TRBJ2-5,CASSGRVKETQYF,TGTGCCAGCAGTGGTCGGGTCAAAGAGACCCAGTACTTC
TRBV12-3/TRBV12-4,TRBD1,once,TRBJ1-1,CASSQQGTTEAFF,TGTGCCAGCAGCCAACAGGGGACCACTGAAGCTTTCTTT
TRBV5-5,NA,NA,TRBJ1-5,CASSPTGYGQPQHF,TGTGCCAGCAGCCCGACAGGTTACGGTCAGCCCCAGCATTTT
TRBV7-2,NA,NA,TRBJ2-5,CASSLQRQETQYF,TGTGCCAGCAGCTTACAGCGGCAAGAGACCCAGTACTTC
TRBV9,TRBD1,NA,TRBJ2-2,CASSVWDRGTGELFF,TGTGCCAGCAGCGTCTGGGACAGGGGCACCGGGGAGCTGTTTTTT
TRBV2,TRBD1,NA,TRBJ1-4,CATVSGTGVGEKLFF,TGTGCCACCGTGAGTGGGACAGGGGTAGGGGAAAAACTGTTTTTT
TRBV24-1,TRBD1,once,TRBJ2-2,CATSLGQVTGELFF,TGTGCCACCAGTCTCGGACAGGTGACCGGGGAGCTGTTTTTT
TRBV28,TRBD1,few,TRBJ2-1,CASSLYGQGFGQFF,TGTGCCAGCAGTTTGTACGGACAGGGTTTTGGGCAGTTCTTC
TRBV7-9,NA,NA,TRBJ1-1,CASSFGEGTEAFF,TGTGCCAGCAGCTTCGGGGAGGGAACTGAAGCTTTCTTT
TRBV5-5,NA,once,TRBJ1-2,CASSLARQGYGYTF,TGTGCCAGCAGCTTGGCCCGTCAGGGCTATGGCTACACCTTC
TRBV11-2,NA,NA,TRBJ2-4,CASSTLWAKNIQYF,TGTGCCAGCAGCACCCTATGGGCCAAAAACATTCAGTACTTC
TRBV7-2,NA,NA,TRBJ1-1,CASSLAAGVGTEAFF,TGTGCCAGCAGCTTAGCCGCGGGGGTGGGCACTGAAGCTTTCTTT
TRBV16,NA,NA,TRBJ2-5,CASSAQETQYF,TGTGCCAGCAGCGCGCAAGAGACCCAGTACTTC
TRBV7-9,NA,NA,TRBJ1-2,CASSRSGTENYGYTF,TGTGCCAGCAGTCGTTCCGGGACTGAGAACTATGGCTACACCTTC
TRBV30,NA,NA,TRBJ1-6,CAWSVSPNREGWNSPLHF,TGTGCCTGGAGTGTATCACCAAACAGGGAGGGATGGAATTCACCCCTCCACTTT